This T cell receptor beta chain appears in the sequencing data of a study of T-cell reconstitution after alpha-beta-depleted transplantation in children. This clonotype was recorded a few times. V was trimmed by 1 base and J by 4 bases, leaving 13 bases between them. CDR3 length: 16 amino acids. Unique molecular identifiers featured in how the TCRbeta library was prepared. A single record per CDR3 protein comes from TCRdb applying MiXCR to the PCR reads. The sample includes about 360,000 distinct CDR3 sequences, roughly 14% of them seen just once. Sequences were derived from PBMCs, sampled from the stem cell graft. The rearrangement uses TRBV12-3 or TRBV12-4 and TRBJ2-2, with D perhaps TRBD1 (5 bases). The TCR comes from a human donor who donated a stem cell graft to a child with Fanconi anemia. In nucleotides, the CDR3 is TGTGCCAGCAGTTTAGGACAGCGCCTTCTCACCGGGGAGCTGTTTTTT. Its translation: CASSLGQRLLTGELFF.